Described below is a single T cell receptor (beta chain) sequence and its context. Its antigen specificity is not known. Base qualities are not at hand, and no much larger clone is one base apart. Taken from the germline V gene, the CDR1 and CDR2 loops are KGHSH and LQKENI. V lost 5 bases and J lost 1 base, and the count of bases not matched to a germline gene is 1. The CDR3 goes from the cysteine to the phenylalanine over 14 residues. Of the read, only the CDR3 DNA is kept; its 42 bases are in frame from base 1. TCRbeta CDR3 regions were amplified from genomic DNA by means of the immunoSEQ Assay, a bias-controlled multiplex PCR. Per the source publication's procedure: Within the assay, amplification of reference gene primers was used to estimate how many nucleated cells each sample contained. To quantify the absolute abundance of each unique TCRbeta CDR3 rearrangement, sequence reads were collapsed and filtered. For each sample, productive Simpson clonality was calculated as the square root of Simpson's diversity index over productive rearrangements. The immuneACCESS repertoire file appears here via TCRdb, limited to in-frame rearrangements. These files lack a portion of the clones; in checked studies, under half of the deficit traces to unresolved V genes, and the cause of the others is not known. That table supplies the V and J calls and clone size; D and trimming were determined from the DNA. The sample profile shows 200,000 to 250,000 clones; 85% of them were found once. The ten biggest clones cover about 17% of the sample.

Participants in the prospective study were enrolled through a virtual design, were aged roughly 18 to 100 years, and lived in 24 United States geographic areas. In the prospective study, cohorts were assigned on the basis of participant-reported clinical history obtained from a screening survey and a study questionnaire. For ImmuneRACE Cohort 3, a participant was defined as recovered based on two consecutive negative NP/OP PCR tests, clearance by a healthcare professional, or resolution of symptoms. Mobile phlebotomists in the prospective study collected whole blood, serum and a nasopharyngeal or oropharyngeal swab from every participant. Participants in the prospective study had the option to provide additional blood draws and questionnaires over a roughly 2-month period. Before DNA extraction, blood samples from the prospective study were shipped at room temperature or frozen. This record comes from a study of blood T cell repertoires in COVID-19 (dated by TCRdb to the early 2020s). General notes on the study: Samples from collaborators originated in the United States, Italy and Spain and spanned both the acute and convalescent phases of COVID-19. The prospective study material was composed of cDNA or gDNA derived from T cells, B-cell-depleted T cells, or PBMCs. Deeply sampled blood TCRbeta repertoires from subjects exposed to, actively infected with, or recovered from COVID-19 were included in the dataset. The repertoires were released in a freely available public database meant as a resource for research on the immune response to SARS-CoV-2. Samples were obtained from the ongoing ImmuneRACE study (first 160 participants) and from 1,254 subjects provided by 6 global collaborators. The sample metadata nearly always contained a de-identified subject ID, COVID-19 status, age in years and sex. Where HLA class I and class II types were available, the types were taken from metadata supplied by the sample provider, not from assay-based typing. The paper as a whole reports these results and caveats: The amount of clinical and demographic metadata varied by source and participant and was provided uncurated.

The source material was PBMCs or T cells enriched from blood (not recorded which). This sequence was found in a man aged 40-50 years who had recovered from COVID-19. Rearrangement joined TRBV18 to TRBJ1-5; TRBD1 fits 8 bases in the junction. CDR3 reads: CASSGQGSNQPQHF. The nucleotide sequence is TGTGCCAGCTCAGGACAGGGAAGCAATCAGCCCCAGCATTTT.